This T cell receptor (beta chain) was obtained from a study of CD8 T cells in cerebrospinal fluid in Alzheimer's disease. Study conclusions and caveats: Alzheimer's patients were not enriched for EBV-specific clones, which were not the most expanded.

This clonotype shows up as medium-sized by frequency. Antigen specificity is unknown. CSF cells were profiled by 10X single-cell V(D)J and 5' expression. TCRdb reanalyzed the 10x single-cell sequencing reads and collapses them to one entry per CDR3 protein, without DNA. The sample includes fewer than 2,000 distinct CDR3 sequences. Germline V CDR1 and CDR2: DFQATT, SNEGSKA (reference sequence). The CDR3 is made up of 14 amino acids. The receptor was isolated from a human donor in good health. Material for sequencing was cerebrospinal fluid. The rearrangement links TRBV20-1 to TRBJ2-2; the TCRdb call, TRBD1, lacks DNA for checking. CDR3 protein: CSASRDRAGGELFF.